The present entry profiles one T cell receptor (beta chain) with its context. The data belong to a study of OX40 agonist ivuxolimab in advanced cancers. The trim removed 6 bases at V and 3 bases at J, leaving 8 bases unmatched. Germline CDR1 and CDR2: MNHNS and SASEGT. There are 15 residues in the CDR3. TCRdb's copy holds only in-frame clones and misses some; the assay was immunoSEQ multiplex PCR. The data show about 120,000 clones, about 94% seen once. The rearrangement uses TRBV6-1 and TRBJ1-5; 7 nucleotides match TRBD1. The receptor's source is an adult with an advanced solid tumor such as melanoma, head and neck, liver or kidney cancer. The specimen was CD4+ or CD8+ T cells sorted from blood, collected in a trial of the OX40 agonist ivuxolimab. As DNA, the CDR3 is TGTGCCAGCAGGGCTGACAGGGTCGCCAATCAGCCCCAGCATTTT. Protein sequence: CASRADRVANQPQHF.